The T cell receptor (beta chain) described here comes from a study of blood T cell repertoires in COVID-19. Study-wide context: T cells, B-cell-depleted T cells, or PBMCs provided the cDNA or gDNA that served as material.

Resolution of symptoms, clearance, or two negative PCRs was present in recovered Cohort 3 donors. Clones were read by immunoSEQ multiplex PCR, and TCRdb kept only the in-frame ones, dropping some. This sample yields a few hundred thousand clones, of which around 90% are seen a single time; about 3% belongs to the top ten. V dropped 0 bases and J dropped 8 bases, with 13 bases sitting between them. The CDR3 is made up of 14 amino acids. The germline CDR1 and CDR2 sequences are SGHTA and FQGNSA. This receptor was taken from a woman in her forties or fifties who had recovered from COVID-19. The sequenced material came from PBMCs or T cells enriched from blood (not recorded which). This chain joins TRBV7-2 and TRBJ1-2, with D perhaps TRBD1 (5 bases). CDR3 DNA: TGTGCCAGCAGCTTAGCGTTCACAGGAGCGGGCTACACCTTC. Protein sequence: CASSLAFTGAGYTF.